This paragraph reports one T cell receptor (beta chain). Its antigen remains unknown. The naive CD8 subset, CD45RO-negative cells positively selected for CCR7, excluded terminally differentiated effector memory CD45RA+ cells. Execution of the assay was at deep level. Generated by immunoSEQ multiplex PCR, the TCRdb table keeps only in-frame clones and is missing some. The sample holds roughly 2,000,000 clones; over 85% are singletons and the top ten take around 1.8%. This sample was taken from a study of shared clonotypes between healthy human individuals. Findings of the study overall: Naive subsets generally exceeded memory subsets in estimated richness. Clonotypes shared by all four sorted-subset donors had higher generation probabilities than non-shared clonotypes. Sequencing of the sorted subsets was shown by rarefaction to be incomplete despite large depth.

The CDR3 is 17 amino acids. V lost 4 bases, J lost 3 bases, and 22 bases lay in between. CDR1 MGHRA and CDR2 YSYEKL come from the germline V gene. This sequence joins TRBV4-1 and TRBJ2-7; TRBD1 might be the D (6 bases). The sequence came from a man aged 18 to 35 in good health. Some clones in this sample may be carry-over from other donors' samples. Specimen: naive CD8+ T cells from PBMCs. CDR3: CASSPPGMTGVFYEQYF. DNA of the CDR3: TGCGCCAGCAGCCCCCCGGGGATGACAGGCGTCTTCTACGAGCAGTACTTC.